This entry lists 2 T cell receptor beta chains sequenced from one sample in a study of control samples from healthy donors and cancer patients. Repertoires were generated with immunoSEQ multiplex PCR, while TCRdb's copy carries only in-frame clones and drops some. This table has about 190,000 clones, over 80% appearing once. The sample comprised blood. All receptors derive from a man aged 25 to 40 in good health.

The rearrangement uses TRBV3-1 (or the pseudogene TRBV3-2) and TRBJ1-1; TRBD1 is a possible D gene (6 bases). Trimming took 5 bases from V and 5 from J, leaving 15 bases between them. The germline V gene encodes CDR1 LGHDT and CDR2 YNNKEL (reference sequence). The CDR3 runs 14 residues. CDR3 bases: TGTGCCAGCAGCAACCAGCAGGGGTGGACTGAAGCTTTCTTT. It yields the protein CASSNQQGWTEAFF.

The rearrangement joins TRBV7-9 to TRBJ1-2; maybe TRBD1 (6 bases). The germline V gene encodes CDR1 SEHNR and CDR2 FQNEAQ (reference sequence). V shed 5 bases and J shed 8 bases, with 12 bases lying between them. The CDR3 sequence is 12 residues long. CDR3 amino acids: CASSPGQFGYTF. CDR3 bases: TGTGCCAGCAGCCCCGGACAGTTCGGCTACACCTTC.